The clone carrying this T cell receptor (beta chain) was seen more than once but under ten times. Its specificity is unknown. The data are from a study of identical twins. Findings and caveats of the study: Beta out-of-frame sequences showed weaker excess sharing between twins. The abundant beta clonotypes from cord blood had fewer insertions, and memory repertoires had none of this. Invariant MAIT and iNKT cells may have partly biased zero-insertion analyses.

Unique molecular identifiers were present on the cDNA, which also gained a universal primer site by template switching. TCRdb processed the 5' RACE reads anew with MiXCR; each CDR3 protein has one entry. The table has 100,000 or so distinct CDR3 sequences, 4.5% to 6.5% seen once. The clonotype comes from a woman in her fifties or sixties in good health. Sequenced material: memory T cells sorted from blood.

CDR3 nucleotides: TGTGCCAGCAGTTTCTCTAAAGATGGCTACACCTTC. This codes for CASSFSKDGYTF. The chain combines TRBV12-3 or TRBV12-4 with TRBJ1-2; D gene uncertain. Trimming stripped 3 bases from V and 6 bases from J, with 8 bases between. The CDR3 covers 12 residues.